One sample yielded the 4 T cell receptor beta chains listed below, sequenced in a study of radiotherapy plus CTLA-4 blockade in lung cancer. The assay was immunoSEQ multiplex PCR, and TCRdb's table has in-frame clones only and misses some. Of more than 40,000 clones listed, around 83% are singletons. Sequences were derived from peripheral blood, sampled from a patient treated with radiotherapy plus ipilimumab. These receptors originate from a human donor with non-small cell lung cancer who had stable disease on radiotherapy plus ipilimumab.

The V gene is TRBV11-2, the J gene TRBJ2-7; D perhaps matches TRBD2 (6 bases). Germline V gene lookup returns CDR1 SGHAT and CDR2 FQNNGV. The ends were cut back, 5 bases at V and 1 base at J, with 18 bases in the middle. There are 16 residues in the CDR3. CDR3 nucleotide sequence: TGTGCCAGCAGCAAAATTCAGTGGGAGGCTTCCTACGAGCAGTACTTC. Translation gives CASSKIQWEASYEQYF.

The chain carries TRBV27 and TRBJ1-4; a possible D gene is TRBD1 (5 bases). V was cut by 1 base and J by 4 bases, with 10 bases left in between. CDR1 and CDR2 from the germline V gene are MNHEY and SMNVEV (reference sequence). This CDR3 spans 15 amino acids. CDR3 sequence: CASSLYRTLNEKLFF. The CDR3 region has the DNA TGTGCCAGCAGTTTATACAGGACGCTTAATGAAAAACTGTTTTTT.

The chain carries TRBV5-1 and TRBJ1-2, with TRBD1 identical over 10 bases. J gave up 5 bases and V 0 bases, and 4 bases lay outside the gene matches. Per the germline V gene, CDR1 is SGHRS and CDR2 is YFSETQ. CDR3 length: 15 residues. DNA for the CDR3: TGCGCCAGCAGCTTGGGGGACAGGGGAATTTATGGCTACACCTTC. Translation gives CASSLGDRGIYGYTF.

CDR3 sequence reads: CASSLYYSNQPQHF. For the CDR3, the DNA is TGTGCCAGCAGTTTATATTATAGCAATCAGCCCCAGCATTTT. V is TRBV28 and J is TRBJ1-5; no clear D. The CDR3 contains 14 residues. Germline V gene data show CDR1 as MDHEN and CDR2 as SYDVKM. The germline V and J ends were trimmed by 1 base and 0 bases, with 4 bases remaining between them.